The 12 T cell receptor beta chains given below trace back to one sample, sequenced in a study of T cells in Graves' hyperthyroidism and ophthalmopathy. Researchers amplified the TCR beta CDR3 regions from RNA transcripts. The TCR CDR3 first-round RT-PCR relied on the HTBI primer set. MiXCR, run by TCRdb on the multiplex PCR reads, gives a single entry per CDR3 protein. The repertoire holds about 350,000 distinct CDR3 sequences, 15% to 20% seen once, with 15% to 18% in the top ten. The sequenced sample was blood. The receptors originated from a woman in her 40s with Graves' ophthalmopathy.

This clonotype was detected ten times or more. The chain uses TRBV7-9 and TRBJ2-7; D might be TRBD2 (5 bases). Germline assignment: CDR1 SEHNR and CDR2 FQNEAQ (reference sequence). This CDR3 has 19 amino acids. Between the trimmed V and J ends, which lost 5 bases and 3 bases, there was a span of 29 bases. The CDR3 protein is CASSPGRAVSPRIHYEQYF. In DNA, the CDR3 is TGTGCCAGCAGCCCCGGGCGGGCCGTTTCTCCTAGAATTCACTACGAGCAGTACTTC.

This clonotype was detected ten times or more. V usage is TRBV7-9 and J usage is TRBJ2-5, with TRBD2 matching over 12 bases. CDR3 length equals 16 residues. CDR1 SEHNR and CDR2 FQNEAQ come from the germline V gene (reference sequence). V was clipped by 4 bases and J by 4 bases; unmatched bases: 7. As DNA, the CDR3 is TGTGCCAGCAGCTCGGCGGAGGGACTAGCGGGAGAGACCCAGTACTTC. Protein product: CASSSAEGLAGETQYF. The complete variable domain, with remaining parts taken from reference TRBV7-9 and TRBJ2-5, reads DTGVSQNPRHKITKRGQNVTFRCDPISEHNRLYWYRQTLGQGPEFLTYFQNEAQLEKSRLLSDRFSAERPKGSFSTLEIQRTEQGDSAMYLCASSSAEGLAGETQYFGPGTRLLVL.

This clonotype was counted many times. The chain joins TRBV12-3 or TRBV12-4 to TRBJ2-7, with D unclear. Trimming stripped 5 bases from V and 2 bases from J, with 13 bases between. The CDR3 has 14 residues. The CDR3 DNA is TGTGCCAGCAGTCCCACGACGGTTACCTACGAGCAGTACTTC. Amino acid sequence: CASSPTTVTYEQYF.

In this sample, this clonotype turned up many times. This chain links TRBV11-2 with TRBJ1-6; D possibly corresponds to TRBD1 (5 bases). The CDR3 contains 17 residues. The V and J ends lost 2 bases and 7 bases respectively, with 18 bases between them. Germline loops: CDR1 SGHAT, CDR2 FQNNGV. The CDR3 nucleotides are TGTGCCAGCAGCTTAAATTCGAACCGGGACTTCAATTCACCCCTCCACTTT. It encodes CASSLNSNRDFNSPLHF.

There are many counts of this clonotype. V is TRBV27 and J is TRBJ1-5; 7 nucleotides match TRBD1. The germline V gene encodes CDR1 MNHEY and CDR2 SMNVEV (reference sequence). The CDR3 has 14 amino acids. V trimming: 10 bases; J trimming: 3 bases; junction bases outside the gene matches: 9. CDR3 nucleotides: TGTGCCACCAGCCCGGGACAGAACAATCAGCCCCAGCATTTT. Its protein is CATSPGQNNQPQHF.

This clonotype was counted between two and nine times. With a much larger clone just one base away, this may be a read error. The J gene is TRBJ1-2, the V gene TRBV20-1; 9 positions match TRBD1. V shed 5 bases, J shed 8 bases, and the junction held 3 bases outside the gene matches. The CDR3 contains 11 residues. The germline CDR1 and CDR2 sequences are DFQATT and SNEGSKA (reference sequence). The CDR3 coding sequence is TGCAGTGCTGGGACAGGGTGGGGCTACACCTTC. Protein sequence: CSAGTGWGYTF.

This clonotype was seen repeatedly, ten times or more. The chain recombines TRBV11-2 with TRBJ2-7; D gene unclear. The V end was cut by 2 bases, the J end by 2 bases, with 13 bases between. This CDR3 region has 15 residues. Germline V CDR1 and CDR2: SGHAT, FQNNGV. CDR3 sequence (DNA): TGTGCCAGCAGCTTACGTTTTGGAGAGACCTACGAGCAGTACTTC. Protein: CASSLRFGETYEQYF.

The J gene is TRBJ2-7, the V gene TRBV28; D is ambiguous. V lost 4 bases and J 6 bases, leaving 10 bases between the germline ends. The CDR3 extends over 12 amino acids. In germline, CDR1 is MDHEN, CDR2 SYDVKM. The CDR3, as DNA: TGTGCCAGCAGTTCGTTCCTTCCCGAGCAGTACTTC. Protein sequence: CASSSFLPEQYF.

The chain links TRBV27 to TRBJ1-1; D perhaps matches TRBD1 (5 bases). Trimming pared 4 bases from V and 5 bases from J, leaving 11 bases between. Germline V gene sequence: CDR1 MNHEY, CDR2 SMNVEV (reference sequence). The CDR3 is made up of 13 amino acids. The CDR3 spells CASSSGTRTEAFF. Written as DNA, the CDR3 is TGTGCCAGCAGTTCCGGGACTCGGACTGAAGCTTTCTTT.

This clonotype came up many times. V and J are TRBV27 and TRBJ1-2; 9 bases line up with TRBD1. The CDR3 runs to 13 residues. V trimming: 6 bases; J trimming: 3 bases; junction bases outside the gene matches: 2. CDR1 and CDR2 from the germline V gene are MNHEY and SMNVEV (reference sequence). The CDR3 protein is CASRQGADYGYTF. CDR3 nucleotides: TGTGCCAGCAGACAGGGGGCCGACTATGGCTACACCTTC.

This clonotype was recorded at least ten times. J is TRBJ2-7 and V is TRBV13; no clear D. The CDR3 is made up of 13 amino acids. Between the trimmed V and J ends, which lost 1 base and 4 bases, there was a span of 8 bases. Germline V gene sequence: CDR1 PRHDT, CDR2 FYEKMQ (reference sequence). CDR3 amino acids: CASSLVPEYEQYF. The CDR3 DNA sequence: TGTGCCAGCAGCTTAGTTCCTGAGTACGAGCAGTACTTC.

There are many counts of this clonotype. The chain employs TRBV12-3 or TRBV12-4 and TRBJ1-5; D possibly corresponds to TRBD1 (5 bases). The CDR3 loop spans 15 amino acids. V was cut by 2 bases and J by 3 bases, with 11 bases left in between. The CDR3 DNA follows: TGTGCCAGCAGTTTAAGTGACAGAAACAATCAGCCCCAGCATTTT. Translated: CASSLSDRNNQPQHF.